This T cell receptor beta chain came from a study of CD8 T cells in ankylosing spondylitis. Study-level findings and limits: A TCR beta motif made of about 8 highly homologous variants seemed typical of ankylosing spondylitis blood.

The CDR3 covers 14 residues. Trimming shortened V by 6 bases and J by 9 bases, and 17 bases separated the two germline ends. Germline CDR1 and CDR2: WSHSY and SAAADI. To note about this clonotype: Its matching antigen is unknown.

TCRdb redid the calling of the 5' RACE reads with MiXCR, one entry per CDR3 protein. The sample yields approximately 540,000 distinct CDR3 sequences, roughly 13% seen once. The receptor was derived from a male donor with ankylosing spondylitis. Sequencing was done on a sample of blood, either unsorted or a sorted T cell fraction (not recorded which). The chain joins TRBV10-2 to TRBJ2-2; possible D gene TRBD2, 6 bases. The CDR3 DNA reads TGCGCCAGCAGGATCCCTGGCGGGATCAGGGAGCTGTTTTTT. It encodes CASRIPGGIRELFF.